This T cell receptor beta chain appears in the sequencing data of a study of cytomegalovirus exposure and HLA in healthy donors. Absent from the records is this donor's CMV serostatus. Regarding the study as a whole: A later analysis revealed that TCR association rates differed between HLA loci, peaking at DRB1 and bottoming out at HLA-C. Previous analysis showed most TCR beta V segments were productive about 87% or about 30% of the time.

On this clone itself: Its antigen is still unknown.

PCR primers comprised 60 Vbeta and 13 Jbeta primers. The table came from immunoSEQ multiplex PCR; TCRdb's copy has only in-frame clones and leaves some out. This sample carries some 170,000 clones, 72% of them seen once, and the ten largest clones take about 2.5%. Germline CDR1 reads MGHRA; CDR2 reads YSYEKL. Trimming shortened V by 0 bases and J by 3 bases, and 5 bases separated the two germline ends. The CDR3 runs to 14 residues. This clonotype was obtained from a human donor in good health. The genes are TRBV4-1 and TRBJ2-2; D remains unclear. Specimen: PBMCs. Written as DNA, the CDR3 is TGCGCCAGCAGCCAAGAGAGGTACACCGGGGAGCTGTTTTTT. Translating it yields CASSQERYTGELFF.